In its sample, the clone carrying this T cell receptor (beta chain) was seen many times. The data originate from a study of T cells after yellow fever vaccination. TCRdb recomputed calls from the 5' RACE reads with MiXCR, one row per CDR3 protein. Of about 53,000 distinct CDR3 sequences in the sample, about 5.6% were seen once. CDR3 length equals 11 residues. The V end was cut by 7 bases, the J end by 2 bases, with 5 bases between. CDR1 SGHTA and CDR2 FQGNSA come from the germline V gene. The sample in question was PBMCs, either bulk or a sorted T-cell subset (CD4+, CD8+, memory, or dextramer-sorted; not recorded which), obtained on the day of the yellow fever booster vaccination. The sequence was collected from a man younger than 30 who received the YFV17D yellow fever vaccine. The chain recombines TRBV7-2 with TRBJ1-1; D call uncertain. Here the CDR3 DNA reads TGTGCCAGCAAAAGAAACACTGAAGCTTTCTTT. Protein product: CASKRNTEAFF.